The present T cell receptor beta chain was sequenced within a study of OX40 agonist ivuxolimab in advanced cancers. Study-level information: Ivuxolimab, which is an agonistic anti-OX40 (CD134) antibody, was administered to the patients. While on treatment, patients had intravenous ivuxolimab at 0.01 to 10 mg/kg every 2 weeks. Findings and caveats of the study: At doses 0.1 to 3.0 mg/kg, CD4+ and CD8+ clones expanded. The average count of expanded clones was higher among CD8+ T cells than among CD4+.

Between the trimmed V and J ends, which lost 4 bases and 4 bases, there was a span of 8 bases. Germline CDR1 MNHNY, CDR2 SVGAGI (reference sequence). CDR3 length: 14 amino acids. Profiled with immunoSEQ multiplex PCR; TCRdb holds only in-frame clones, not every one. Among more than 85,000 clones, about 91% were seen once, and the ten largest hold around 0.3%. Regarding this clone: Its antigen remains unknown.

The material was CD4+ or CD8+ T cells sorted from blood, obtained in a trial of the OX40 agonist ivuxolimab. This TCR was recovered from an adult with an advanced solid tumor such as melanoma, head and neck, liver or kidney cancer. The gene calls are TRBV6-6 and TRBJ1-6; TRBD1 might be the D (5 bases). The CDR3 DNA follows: TGTGCCAGCAGTTCGTCAGGGTATAATTCACCCCTCCACTTT. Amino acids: CASSSSGYNSPLHF.